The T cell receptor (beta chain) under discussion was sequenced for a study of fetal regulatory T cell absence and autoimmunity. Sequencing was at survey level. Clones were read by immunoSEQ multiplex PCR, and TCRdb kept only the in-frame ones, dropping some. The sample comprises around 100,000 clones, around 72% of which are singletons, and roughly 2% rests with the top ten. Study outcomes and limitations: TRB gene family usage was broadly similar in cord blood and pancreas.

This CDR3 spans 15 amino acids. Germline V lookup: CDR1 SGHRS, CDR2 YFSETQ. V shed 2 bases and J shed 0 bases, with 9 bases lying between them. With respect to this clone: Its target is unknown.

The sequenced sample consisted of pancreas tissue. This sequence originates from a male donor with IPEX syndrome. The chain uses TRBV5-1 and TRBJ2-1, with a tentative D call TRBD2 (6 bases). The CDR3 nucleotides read TGCGCCAGCAGCTTTCTAGCGAGCTCCTACAATGAGCAGTTCTTC. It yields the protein CASSFLASSYNEQFF. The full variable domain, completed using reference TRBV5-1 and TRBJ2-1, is KAGVTQTPRYLIKTRGQQVTLSCSPISGHRSVSWYQQTPGQGLQFLFEYFSETQRNKGNFPGRFSGRQFSNSRSEMNVSTLELGDSALYLCASSFLASSYNEQFFGPGTRLTVL.